The rows below give T cell receptor beta chains drawn from one sample of a study of T cell clonotyping in hematopoietic cell transplantation. The method was immunoSEQ multiplex PCR; TCRdb's version includes in-frame clones alone and lacks a portion of them. The data hold around 80,000 clones, with about 96% observed a single time. The specimen was peripheral blood mononuclear cells, collected before stem cell transplant. The receptor set was obtained from a woman aged 45-60 years with acute myeloid leukemia. Some clones in this sample may be carry-over from other donors' samples. CDR3s include the opening cysteine and the closing phenylalanine or tryptophan. Each record gives: clone size, V gene, D gene, J gene, CDR3 DNA, CDR3 protein. D genes are given only for firm matches. Clone size is not always given. Where it is, it says once, few, many or a class for expanded clones.

abundance: NA; v_gene: TRBV6-5; d_gene: NA; j_gene: TRBJ2-7; CDR3nt: TGTGCCAGCAGTTACCAGTACTCCTACGAGCAGTACTTC; CDR3aa: CASSYQYSYEQYF
abundance: NA; v_gene: TRBV18; d_gene: NA; j_gene: TRBJ2-5; CDR3nt: TGTGCCAGCTCACCCCAAGAGACCCAGTACTTC; CDR3aa: CASSPQETQYF
abundance: NA; v_gene: TRBV2; d_gene: TRBD1; j_gene: TRBJ1-5; CDR3nt: TGTGCCAGCAGCGCTACCCAGGGGGTGAGTCAGCCCCAGCATTTT; CDR3aa: CASSATQGVSQPQHF
abundance: NA; v_gene: TRBV28; d_gene: TRBD1; j_gene: TRBJ1-4; CDR3nt: TGTGCCAGCAGTTCACCCGGGACAGCAAATGAAAAACTGTTTTTT; CDR3aa: CASSSPGTANEKLFF
abundance: NA; v_gene: TRBV2; d_gene: NA; j_gene: TRBJ2-7; CDR3nt: TGTGCCAGCTTAGAGGGTTTCCTCTACGAGCAGTACTTC; CDR3aa: CASLEGFLYEQYF
abundance: NA; v_gene: TRBV6-5; d_gene: NA; j_gene: TRBJ2-3; CDR3nt: TGTGCCAGCAGTTGGGACCCGACAGATACGCAGTATTTT; CDR3aa: CASSWDPTDTQYF
abundance: NA; v_gene: TRBV13; d_gene: NA; j_gene: TRBJ2-2; CDR3nt: TGTGCCAGCAGCCGATCAGCCGGGGAGCTGTTTTTT; CDR3aa: CASSRSAGELFF
abundance: NA; v_gene: TRBV2; d_gene: NA; j_gene: TRBJ1-5; CDR3nt: TGTGCCAGCAGTGTGTTGCCGGATAATCAGCCCCAGCATTTT; CDR3aa: CASSVLPDNQPQHF
abundance: NA; v_gene: TRBV6-5; d_gene: TRBD1; j_gene: TRBJ1-4; CDR3nt: TGTGCCAGCAGTTACTCAGGGACAGGGCGTGAAAAACTGTTTTTT; CDR3aa: CASSYSGTGREKLFF
abundance: NA; v_gene: TRBV11-1; d_gene: NA; j_gene: TRBJ1-2; CDR3nt: TGTGCCAGCAGCATAAATCTGAACTATGGCTACACCTTC; CDR3aa: CASSINLNYGYTF
abundance: once; v_gene: TRBV28; d_gene: TRBD1; j_gene: TRBJ2-1; CDR3nt: TGTGCCAGCACTCGCGACAGGGCCAATGAGCAGTTCTTC; CDR3aa: CASTRDRANEQFF
abundance: NA; v_gene: TRBV28; d_gene: NA; j_gene: TRBJ1-2; CDR3nt: TGTGCCAGCAGTGACGGACGGGCTTATGGCTACACCTTC; CDR3aa: CASSDGRAYGYTF
abundance: NA; v_gene: TRBV11-2; d_gene: TRBD1; j_gene: TRBJ1-1; CDR3nt: TGTGCCAGCAGCTTGACAGGGATGAACACTGAAGCTTTCTTT; CDR3aa: CASSLTGMNTEAFF
abundance: NA; v_gene: TRBV19; d_gene: TRBD1; j_gene: TRBJ1-4; CDR3nt: TGTGCCAGTAGTACAGGACGGGACAGGGGCGAAAAACTGTTTTTT; CDR3aa: CASSTGRDRGEKLFF
abundance: once; v_gene: TRBV11-3; d_gene: NA; j_gene: TRBJ2-7; CDR3nt: TGTGCCAGCAGCTTTAGGTACTCCTACGAGCAGTACTTC; CDR3aa: CASSFRYSYEQYF
abundance: once; v_gene: TRBV4-1; d_gene: TRBD1; j_gene: TRBJ1-2; CDR3nt: TGCGCCAGCAGCCCCTCCGGGACAGGGACACTGGGCTACACCTTC; CDR3aa: CASSPSGTGTLGYTF
abundance: NA; v_gene: TRBV5-1; d_gene: NA; j_gene: TRBJ1-1; CDR3nt: TGCGCCAGCAGCTTGGCCCCCCAGAACACTGAAGCTTTCTTT; CDR3aa: CASSLAPQNTEAFF
abundance: NA; v_gene: TRBV6-5; d_gene: NA; j_gene: TRBJ1-5; CDR3nt: TGTGCCAGCAGGTCTGGACAGTTCAATCAGCCCCAGCATTTT; CDR3aa: CASRSGQFNQPQHF
abundance: NA; v_gene: TRBV30; d_gene: NA; j_gene: TRBJ1-4; CDR3nt: TGTGCCTGGGACGAGGGGTTGGTGGGAAAACTGTTTTTT; CDR3aa: CAWDEGLVGKLFF
abundance: NA; v_gene: TRBV9; d_gene: NA; j_gene: TRBJ2-3; CDR3nt: TGTGCCAGCAGCGTAGAACAGGTAGCCTCTACGCAGTATTTT; CDR3aa: CASSVEQVASTQYF
abundance: NA; v_gene: TRBV7-8; d_gene: NA; j_gene: TRBJ1-6; CDR3nt: TGTGCCAGCAGCTTGACAACGGGAGGGCAAAATTCACCCCTCCACTTT; CDR3aa: CASSLTTGGQNSPLHF
abundance: NA; v_gene: TRBV5-6; d_gene: TRBD1; j_gene: TRBJ2-2; CDR3nt: TGTGCCTCGAGGACAGGGGCGGGCGGGGAGCTGTTTTTT; CDR3aa: CASRTGAGGELFF
abundance: NA; v_gene: TRBV9; d_gene: TRBD1; j_gene: TRBJ1-2; CDR3nt: TGTGCCAGCAGCCCTACAGGGGGAATTGTCTATGGCTACACCTTC; CDR3aa: CASSPTGGIVYGYTF
abundance: NA; v_gene: TRBV2; d_gene: TRBD2; j_gene: TRBJ2-5; CDR3nt: TGTGCCAGCAGCACTTCCAGGGAACGGGAGGGAATGGGAAAGACCCAGTACTTC; CDR3aa: CASSTSREREGMGKTQYF
abundance: once; v_gene: TRBV6-1; d_gene: NA; j_gene: TRBJ1-6; CDR3nt: TGTGCCAGCAGTTTAGAGGGGAATTCACCCCTCCACTTT; CDR3aa: CASSLEGNSPLHF
abundance: NA; v_gene: TRBV4-1; d_gene: TRBD2; j_gene: TRBJ2-3; CDR3nt: TGCGCCAGCAGCCAAGAGAGGACTAGCCACCCAACTTCAGATACGCAGTATTTT; CDR3aa: CASSQERTSHPTSDTQYF
abundance: NA; v_gene: TRBV28; d_gene: TRBD1; j_gene: TRBJ2-2; CDR3nt: TGTGCCAGCAGCGCACCCAGGGGGCCGGTCGGGGAGCTGTTTTTT; CDR3aa: CASSAPRGPVGELFF
abundance: NA; v_gene: TRBV6-5; d_gene: TRBD2; j_gene: TRBJ2-5; CDR3nt: TGTGCCAGCAGTTACGGGGGGGGCCAAGAGACCCAGTACTTC; CDR3aa: CASSYGGGQETQYF
abundance: NA; v_gene: TRBV5-4; d_gene: NA; j_gene: TRBJ2-5; CDR3nt: TGTGCCAGCAGCGCGGAGTGGGGCGCGGAGACCCAGTACTTC; CDR3aa: CASSAEWGAETQYF
abundance: NA; v_gene: TRBV6-1; d_gene: TRBD1; j_gene: TRBJ1-6; CDR3nt: TGTGCCAGCAGTGACCAGGGGGGGAATTCACCCCTCCACTTT; CDR3aa: CASSDQGGNSPLHF
abundance: NA; v_gene: TRBV6-6; d_gene: NA; j_gene: TRBJ1-3; CDR3nt: TGCAGCTCGGGCACTGGAAACACCATATATTTT; CDR3aa: CSSGTGNTIYF
abundance: NA; v_gene: TRBV7-2; d_gene: NA; j_gene: TRBJ2-7; CDR3nt: TGTGCCAGCACACAACGGAACTACGAGCAGTACTTC; CDR3aa: CASTQRNYEQYF
abundance: NA; v_gene: TRBV14; d_gene: TRBD1; j_gene: TRBJ1-2; CDR3nt: TGTGCCAGCAGCCAAGGGCCGGGACAGGGTGACTATGGCTACACCTTC; CDR3aa: CASSQGPGQGDYGYTF
abundance: NA; v_gene: TRBV29-1; d_gene: NA; j_gene: TRBJ1-2; CDR3nt: TGCAGCGTTGAGGGCCAAAGACTTTATGGCTACACCTTC; CDR3aa: CSVEGQRLYGYTF
abundance: NA; v_gene: TRBV29-1; d_gene: NA; j_gene: TRBJ2-3; CDR3nt: TGCAGCGTTGAACCACAGGCGACAGATACGCAGTATTTT; CDR3aa: CSVEPQATDTQYF
abundance: NA; v_gene: TRBV20-1; d_gene: NA; j_gene: TRBJ2-5; CDR3nt: TGCAGTGCGGGGAGAGAGACCCAGTACTTC; CDR3aa: CSAGRETQYF
abundance: NA; v_gene: TRBV4-1; d_gene: NA; j_gene: TRBJ2-5; CDR3nt: TGCGCCAGCAGCCTCGGAAACGGAAAAGAGACCCAGTACTTC; CDR3aa: CASSLGNGKETQYF
abundance: NA; v_gene: TRBV30; d_gene: NA; j_gene: TRBJ1-2; CDR3nt: TGTGCCTGGAGTGTAGGACGGAACTATGGCTACACCTTC; CDR3aa: CAWSVGRNYGYTF
abundance: NA; v_gene: TRBV12-5; d_gene: NA; j_gene: TRBJ2-2; CDR3nt: TGTGCTAGTGGTTTGGTCAAGATTTCTCTTGGGAACACCGGGGAGCTGTTTTTT; CDR3aa: CASGLVKISLGNTGELFF
abundance: NA; v_gene: TRBV7-6; d_gene: NA; j_gene: TRBJ1-4; CDR3nt: TGTGCCAGCAGCCCCCCATCAGGGGCCTTAAACTCTAATGAAAAACTGTTTTTT; CDR3aa: CASSPPSGALNSNEKLFF
abundance: NA; v_gene: TRBV4-2; d_gene: NA; j_gene: TRBJ1-2; CDR3nt: TGTGCCAGCAGCCAAGAAACGGACTACACCTTC; CDR3aa: CASSQETDYTF
abundance: NA; v_gene: TRBV7-9; d_gene: NA; j_gene: TRBJ2-7; CDR3nt: TGTGCCAGCAGTACTACGATCTACGAGCAGTACTTC; CDR3aa: CASSTTIYEQYF
abundance: NA; v_gene: TRBV30; d_gene: NA; j_gene: TRBJ2-7; CDR3nt: TGTGCCTGGAGGGAGGGCGGATACGAGCAGTACTTC; CDR3aa: CAWREGGYEQYF
abundance: NA; v_gene: TRBV2; d_gene: TRBD1; j_gene: TRBJ1-5; CDR3nt: TGTGCCAGCAGAGGGACAGTGGATCAACCCCAGCATTTT; CDR3aa: CASRGTVDQPQHF
abundance: NA; v_gene: TRBV5-1; d_gene: NA; j_gene: TRBJ2-1; CDR3nt: TGCGCCAGCAGCGGCTCAGGGTTCTCCTACAATGAGCAGTTCTTC; CDR3aa: CASSGSGFSYNEQFF
abundance: NA; v_gene: TRBV28; d_gene: NA; j_gene: TRBJ2-7; CDR3nt: TGTGCCAGCAGTGGTAGCGGTCATTACTACGAGCAGTACTTC; CDR3aa: CASSGSGHYYEQYF
abundance: NA; v_gene: TRBV19; d_gene: TRBD1; j_gene: TRBJ2-7; CDR3nt: TGTGCCAGTAGTAAAGCGGGACAGGGGTTCGGCGAGCAGTACTTC; CDR3aa: CASSKAGQGFGEQYF
abundance: NA; v_gene: TRBV9; d_gene: NA; j_gene: TRBJ1-1; CDR3nt: TGTGCCAGCAGCTCCCATTACACTGAAGCTTTCTTT; CDR3aa: CASSSHYTEAFF
abundance: once; v_gene: TRBV11-3; d_gene: NA; j_gene: TRBJ1-1; CDR3nt: TGTGCCAGCAGCCAGTCCCGGGACAACACTGAAGCTTTCTTT; CDR3aa: CASSQSRDNTEAFF
abundance: NA; v_gene: TRBV6-1; d_gene: NA; j_gene: TRBJ1-2; CDR3nt: TGTGCCAGCAGGAGGGGAGGCTACACCTTC; CDR3aa: CASRRGGYTF
abundance: NA; v_gene: TRBV5-4; d_gene: NA; j_gene: TRBJ2-7; CDR3nt: TGTGCCTTCCAGGGCAGGGGTGGCTACGAGCAGTACTTC; CDR3aa: CAFQGRGGYEQYF
abundance: NA; v_gene: TRBV28; d_gene: NA; j_gene: TRBJ2-1; CDR3nt: TGTGCCAGCAGGAACAACAATGAGCAGTTCTTC; CDR3aa: CASRNNNEQFF
abundance: NA; v_gene: TRBV6-5; d_gene: TRBD1; j_gene: TRBJ1-1; CDR3nt: TGTGCCAGCAACCCGACAGGGCCTTTCACTGAAGCTTTCTTT; CDR3aa: CASNPTGPFTEAFF
abundance: NA; v_gene: TRBV5-1; d_gene: NA; j_gene: TRBJ1-1; CDR3nt: TGCGCCAGCAGCTTGACAGGTTTGACTGAAGCTTTCTTT; CDR3aa: CASSLTGLTEAFF
abundance: NA; v_gene: TRBV6-5; d_gene: NA; j_gene: TRBJ1-3; CDR3nt: TGTGCCAGCAGTTACGAACGCATGGGCGGAAACACCATATATTTT; CDR3aa: CASSYERMGGNTIYF
abundance: NA; v_gene: TRBV7-2; d_gene: NA; j_gene: TRBJ2-7; CDR3nt: TGTGCCAGCAGCTCCTTCTACGAGCAGTACTTC; CDR3aa: CASSSFYEQYF
abundance: few; v_gene: TRBV2; d_gene: NA; j_gene: TRBJ1-4; CDR3nt: TGTGCCAGCGACGGGTCGACTAATGAAAAACTGTTTTTT; CDR3aa: CASDGSTNEKLFF
abundance: NA; v_gene: TRBV7-2; d_gene: NA; j_gene: TRBJ1-4; CDR3nt: TGTGCCAGCAGCTTAGGAGGGGGTTTGATGTTTTTT; CDR3aa: CASSLGGGLMFF
abundance: NA; v_gene: TRBV6-5; d_gene: NA; j_gene: TRBJ2-1; CDR3nt: TGTGCCAGCAGACTAGGGGTAAGCTCCTACAATGAGCAGTTCTTC; CDR3aa: CASRLGVSSYNEQFF